This T cell receptor (beta chain) was obtained from a study of T cell changes during pregnancy in multiple sclerosis. CDR1 and CDR2 from the germline V gene are SGHRS and YFSETQ. Trimming removed 4 bases at V and 0 bases at J, with 6 bases between. The CDR3 contains 13 residues. This clone was seen just once. Generated by immunoSEQ multiplex PCR, the TCRdb table keeps only in-frame clones and is missing some. The sample lists 70,000 to 85,000 clones, about 91% occurring once. Sequenced material: peripheral blood, taken before pregnancy. The V and J genes are TRBV5-1 and TRBJ2-3, with D hard to call. The sequence derives from a female donor with multiple sclerosis, enrolled in a pregnancy study. The chain's CDR3 is CASSEVSTDTQYF. The CDR3 DNA sequence: TGCGCCAGCAGCGAGGTAAGCACAGATACGCAGTATTTT. The whole variable domain, filled in from reference TRBV5-1 and TRBJ2-3, reads KAGVTQTPRYLIKTRGQQVTLSCSPISGHRSVSWYQQTPGQGLQFLFEYFSETQRNKGNFPGRFSGRQFSNSRSEMNVSTLELGDSALYLCASSEVSTDTQYFGPGTRLTVL.